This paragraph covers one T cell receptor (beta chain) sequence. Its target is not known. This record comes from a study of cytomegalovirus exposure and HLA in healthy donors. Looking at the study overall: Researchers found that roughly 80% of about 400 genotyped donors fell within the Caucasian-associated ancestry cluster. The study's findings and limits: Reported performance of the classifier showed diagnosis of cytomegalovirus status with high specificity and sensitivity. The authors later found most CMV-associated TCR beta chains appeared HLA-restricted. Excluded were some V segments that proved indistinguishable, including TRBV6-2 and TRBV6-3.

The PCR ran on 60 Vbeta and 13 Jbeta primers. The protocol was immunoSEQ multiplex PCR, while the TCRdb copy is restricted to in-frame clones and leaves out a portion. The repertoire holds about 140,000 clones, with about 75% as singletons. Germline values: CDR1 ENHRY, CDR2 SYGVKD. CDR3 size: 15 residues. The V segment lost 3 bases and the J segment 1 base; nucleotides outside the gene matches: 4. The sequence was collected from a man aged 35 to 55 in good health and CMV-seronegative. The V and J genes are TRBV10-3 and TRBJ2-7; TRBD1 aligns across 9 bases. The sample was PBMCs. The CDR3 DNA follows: TGTGCCATCAGTGACGTGGGACAGGGATCCTACGAGCAGTACTTC. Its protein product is CAISDVGQGSYEQYF.